This T cell receptor beta chain was identified during a study of early T cells in non-severe SARS-CoV-2 infection. Study-level background: Bulk RNA isolated from unsorted whole blood underwent sequencing; chains were not paired.

This clonotype was found once. Its antigen is as yet unknown. Mismatch with germline at one junction end may stem from a read error. Regarding the study as a whole: The VDJdb matching leaned toward anti-spike CD8 responses and overlooked private and CD4 specificities.

Germline V CDR1 and CDR2: SGHVS, FNYEAQ. The CDR3 runs to 12 residues. Unique molecular identifiers were added to individual cDNA molecules. TCRdb used MiXCR to reprocess the 5' RACE reads, holding one entry per CDR3 protein. The sample contains tens of thousands of distinct CDR3 sequences, around 5% of which appear only once. The sequencing input was whole blood. The chain carries TRBV7-6 and TRBJ2-3; the D call may be TRBD1 or TRBD2 (5 bases each). The TCR originated in an adult who was a healthcare worker with PCR-confirmed SARS-CoV-2 infection or an uninfected control (not recorded which). CDR3 DNA: TGTGCCTGCAGCCAGGGTGAGGGTACGCAGTATTTT. Translated: CACSQGEGTQYF.